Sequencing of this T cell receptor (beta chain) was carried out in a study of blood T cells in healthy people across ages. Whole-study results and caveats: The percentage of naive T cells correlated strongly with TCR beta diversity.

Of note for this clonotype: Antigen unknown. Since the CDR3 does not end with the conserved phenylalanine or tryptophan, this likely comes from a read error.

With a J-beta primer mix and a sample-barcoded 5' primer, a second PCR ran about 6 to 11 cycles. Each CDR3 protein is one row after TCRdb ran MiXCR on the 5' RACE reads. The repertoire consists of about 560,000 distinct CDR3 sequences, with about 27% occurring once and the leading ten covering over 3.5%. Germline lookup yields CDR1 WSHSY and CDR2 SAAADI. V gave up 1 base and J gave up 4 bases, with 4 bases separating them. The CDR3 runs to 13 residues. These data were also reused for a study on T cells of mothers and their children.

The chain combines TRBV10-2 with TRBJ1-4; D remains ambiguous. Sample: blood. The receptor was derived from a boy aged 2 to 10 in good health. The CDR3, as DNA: TGCGCCAGCAGTGAGTTTAGTAATGAAAAACTGTTTTGT. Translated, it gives CASSEFSNEKLFC.